There are a few counts of the clone carrying this T cell receptor beta chain. These data originate in a study of control samples from healthy donors and cancer patients. Data came from immunoSEQ multiplex PCR; TCRdb stores just in-frame clones and leaves some out. The sample has roughly 190,000 clones; 91% are singletons. This CDR3 is built from 10 residues. This chain joins TRBV21-1 and TRBJ2-7. TRBV21-1 is described as a pseudogene. The receptor was isolated from a woman in her thirties in good health. The sequencing sample was made of blood. The chain's CDR3 is CASSPWEQYF. DNA of the CDR3: TGTGCCAGCAGCCCGTGGGAGCAGTACTTC.